The 13 T cell receptor beta chains reported below all come from one sample, sequenced in a study of cytomegalovirus exposure and HLA in healthy donors. PCR primers comprised 60 Vbeta and 13 Jbeta primers. Assay used: immunoSEQ multiplex PCR; TCRdb lists only in-frame clones, some missing. The sample holds some 40,000 clones, about 70% seen once. Sequencing was done on a sample of PBMCs. These receptors came from a man in his forties or fifties in good health and CMV-seronegative.

The chain joins TRBV28 to TRBJ1-2, with 7 nucleotides matching TRBD1. The CDR3 is made up of 15 amino acids. V gave up 6 bases and J gave up 5 bases; unmatched junction bases: 12. CDR1 and CDR2 (germline): MDHEN, SYDVKM. CDR3 DNA sequence: TGTGCCAGCAGCCGTCCCAGGGGGGTTGGGTATGGCTACACCTTC. Its translation is CASSRPRGVGYGYTF.

The chain links TRBV28 to TRBJ1-4; D is uncertain. CDR1 MDHEN and CDR2 SYDVKM come from the germline V gene. V was cut by 2 bases and J by 8 bases, with 9 bases left in between. The CDR3 runs 13 residues. The CDR3: CASSLLAREKLFF. CDR3 in DNA: TGTGCCAGCAGTTTACTTGCACGGGAAAAACTGTTTTTT.

This clone was recorded only once. The chain combines TRBV19 with TRBJ1-5; the D gene is possibly TRBD1 (5 bases). V lost 6 bases, J lost 3 bases, and 9 bases lay in between. CDR1 LNHDA and CDR2 SQIVND come from the germline V gene (reference sequence). The CDR3 totals 13 residues. The DNA of the CDR3 is TGTGCCAGTAGCAGGGAAATCAATCAGCCCCAGCATTTT. Amino acids: CASSREINQPQHF.

This chain uses TRBV5-1 with TRBJ2-1, with 9 positions matching TRBD2. Germline loops: CDR1 SGHRS, CDR2 YFSETQ. Unmatched junction bases numbered 5, after V lost 1 base and J lost 6 bases. This CDR3 has 15 residues. CDR3 sequence reads: CASSLMRGGANEQFF. CDR3 DNA: TGCGCCAGCAGCTTGATGCGCGGGGGGGCCAATGAGCAGTTCTTC.

In its sample, this clone was seen a few times. The chain joins TRBV18 to TRBJ2-5; D not certain. Trimming took off 3 bases at V and 1 base at J, with 6 bases between the two ends. Germline CDR1 is KGHSH and CDR2 is LQKENI. The CDR3 runs to 13 residues. CDR3 DNA: TGTGCCAGCTCACCGAACGGCCAAGAGACCCAGTACTTC. Its translation is CASSPNGQETQYF. The variable domain in full, completed from reference TRBV18 and TRBJ2-5, reads NAGVMQNPRHLVRRRGQEARLRCSPMKGHSHVYWYRQLPEEGLKFMVYLQKENIIDESGMPKERFSAEFPKEGPSILRIQQVVRGDSAAYFCASSPNGQETQYFGPGTRLLVL.

This clone is a singleton in its sample. The chain recombines TRBV10-3 with TRBJ2-5; 10 nucleotides match TRBD2. Losses at the gene ends were 2 bases for V and 5 bases for J; bases not matched to a gene: 8. Germline V CDR1 and CDR2: ENHRY, SYGVKD. The CDR3 is 16 amino acids. CDR3 sequence reads: CAISETGLATRETQYF. CDR3 nucleotide sequence: TGTGCCATCAGTGAGACGGGACTAGCGACTCGGGAGACCCAGTACTTC.

The chain has TRBV5-1 and TRBJ2-7; 8 bases fit TRBD1. The CDR3 has 14 amino acids. CDR1 and CDR2 (germline): SGHRS, YFSETQ. The V and J ends lost 5 bases and 4 bases, in that order; junction bases with no gene match: 8. The CDR3 region is CASRPTGTGYEQYF. The CDR3, as DNA: TGCGCCAGCAGACCCACCGGGACAGGATACGAGCAGTACTTC.

The chain couples TRBV4-2 to TRBJ1-1, with D perhaps TRBD1 (5 bases). The CDR3 has 14 amino acids. CDR1 LGHNA and CDR2 YNFKEQ come from the germline V gene. Trimming removed 0 bases at V and 6 bases at J, with 11 bases between. CDR3 coding DNA: TGTGCCAGCAGCCAAGATGGGGGGAATCCTGAAGCTTTCTTT. This codes for CASSQDGGNPEAFF.

The chain carries TRBV10-3 and TRBJ2-6; possibly TRBD1 for D (6 bases). The V gene lost 10 bases and the J gene lost 4 bases, with 11 bases spanning the gap. Germline CDR1 ENHRY, CDR2 SYGVKD. The CDR3 has 13 residues. The CDR3 bases are TGTGCCACACAGGGTTACGGGGCCAACGTCCTGACTTTC. Translation gives CATQGYGANVLTF.

This rearrangement joins TRBV4-3 to TRBJ1-1; the match to TRBD1 covers 9 bases. The V segment lost 0 bases and the J segment 5 bases; nucleotides outside the gene matches: 4. The CDR3 contains 15 residues. In germline, CDR1 is LGHNA, CDR2 YSLEER. The DNA of the CDR3 is TGCGCCAGCAGCCAAGATATAGGACAGGGGACTGAAGCTTTCTTT. Encoded protein: CASSQDIGQGTEAFF.

The chain uses TRBV4-1 and TRBJ1-2; 8 positions match TRBD1. CDR1 is MGHRA, CDR2 YSYEKL, per germline. Germline trimming cut 3 bases from V and 4 bases from J; bases unmatched to any gene: 10. The CDR3 spans 16 residues. CDR3 DNA: TGCGCCAGCAGCCACGAGATACAGGGGGAGGGCTATGGCTACACCTTC. Protein: CASSHEIQGEGYGYTF.

This rearrangement joins TRBV18 to TRBJ1-2; maybe TRBD1 (5 bases). The CDR3 loop spans 14 amino acids. Trimming left V 3 bases short and J 4 bases short, with 12 bases between. Germline-derived CDR1 and CDR2 are KGHSH and LQKENI. The CDR3 spells CASSPPGNAYGYTF. CDR3 DNA sequence: TGTGCCAGCTCACCGCCAGGGAATGCCTATGGCTACACCTTC.

The rearrangement joins TRBV30 to TRBJ2-3; TRBD1 aligns across 7 bases. The CDR3 is 13 residues long. Germline V gives CDR1 GTSNPN, CDR2 SVGIG (reference sequence). The V gene end was trimmed by 7 bases and the J gene end by 3 bases; junction bases not matched to a gene: 7. The chain's CDR3 is CASNRDSTDTQYF. CDR3 sequence (DNA): TGTGCCTCGAACCGGGACAGTACAGATACGCAGTATTTT.